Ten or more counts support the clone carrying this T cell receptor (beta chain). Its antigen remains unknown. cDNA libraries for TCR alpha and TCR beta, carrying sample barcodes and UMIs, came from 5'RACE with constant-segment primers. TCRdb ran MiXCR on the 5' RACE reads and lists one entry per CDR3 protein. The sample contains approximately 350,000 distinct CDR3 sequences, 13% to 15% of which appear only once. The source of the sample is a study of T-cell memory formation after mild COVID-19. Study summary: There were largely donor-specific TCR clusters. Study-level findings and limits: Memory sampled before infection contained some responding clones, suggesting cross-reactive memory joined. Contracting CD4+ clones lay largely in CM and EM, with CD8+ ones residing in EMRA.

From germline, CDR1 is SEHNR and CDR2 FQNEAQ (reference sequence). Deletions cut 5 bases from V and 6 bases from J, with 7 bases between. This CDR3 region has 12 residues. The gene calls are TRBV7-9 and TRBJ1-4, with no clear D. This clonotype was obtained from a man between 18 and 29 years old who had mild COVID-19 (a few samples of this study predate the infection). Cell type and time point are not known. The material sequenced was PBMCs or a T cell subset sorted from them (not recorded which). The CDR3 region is CASSAEYEKLFF. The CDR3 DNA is TGTGCCAGCAGCGCGGAGTATGAAAAACTGTTTTTT.